Presented here are 27 T cell receptor beta chains from one specimen sequenced in a study of naive and memory T cell subsets. An equimolar mix of two oligonucleotides served as the beta constant-region primer for TRBC1 and TRBC2. TCRdb re-called the UMI-ligation and nested PCR reads with MiXCR, one entry per CDR3 protein. The sample holds tens of thousands of distinct CDR3 sequences, over 10% seen once. Sequencing was performed on central memory CD4+ T cells from blood. These receptor sequences come from a human donor in good health.

This chain uses TRBV29-1 with TRBJ1-2, with a tentative D call TRBD1 (5 bases). The CDR3 has 12 residues. Trimming shortened V by 5 bases and J by 0 bases, and 7 bases separated the two germline ends. Germline V gene data show CDR1 as SQVTM and CDR2 as ANQGSEA. In DNA, the CDR3 is TGCAGCGTTTCACAGGCTAACTATGGCTACACCTTC. Protein: CSVSQANYGYTF.

The chain employs TRBV5-4 and TRBJ2-3; tentative D call: TRBD2 (6 bases). Germline assignment: CDR1 SGHNT and CDR2 YYREEE (reference sequence). CDR3 length equals 14 residues. Trimming shortened V by 4 bases and J by 3 bases, and 12 bases separated the two germline ends. As DNA, the CDR3 is TGTGCCAGCAGCCCGGGACTTCAAACAGATACGCAGTATTTT. Residues: CASSPGLQTDTQYF.

The V and J genes are TRBV10-3 and TRBJ2-2, with 13 bases that match TRBD2. After removal of 10 bases from V and 6 bases from J, the junction contained 5 bases not matched to a gene. The CDR3 consists of 14 residues. In germline, CDR1 is ENHRY, CDR2 SYGVKD. This CDR3 reads CATTSGRAAGELFF. CDR3 coding DNA: TGTGCCACCACTAGCGGGAGGGCTGCCGGGGAGCTGTTTTTT.

The chain employs TRBV5-1 and TRBJ1-2; 10 nucleotides line up with TRBD1. The V gene end was trimmed by 4 bases and the J gene end by 4 bases; junction bases not matched to a gene: 7. The length of the CDR3 is 15 residues. Germline CDR1 is SGHRS and CDR2 is YFSETQ. The CDR3 region is CASSRGTGALYGYTF. Written as DNA, the CDR3 is TGCGCCAGCAGCCGGGGGACAGGGGCTCTCTATGGCTACACCTTC.

The V gene is TRBV6-1, the J gene TRBJ2-3, with D perhaps matching TRBD1 or TRBD2 (6 bases each). Germline lookup yields CDR1 MNHNS and CDR2 SASEGT. The CDR3 is 15 amino acids. V lost 5 bases and J lost 0, with 12 bases in between. CDR3 loop: CASSSWGASTDTQYF. DNA for the CDR3: TGTGCCAGCAGTTCCTGGGGGGCTAGCACAGATACGCAGTATTTT.

This clonotype was counted only a few times. The chain joins TRBV12-3 or TRBV12-4 to TRBJ2-7; D gene unclear. V dropped 6 bases and J dropped 3 bases, with 9 bases sitting between them. This CDR3 has 12 amino acids. The CDR3 is CASSLRFYEQYF. The CDR3 coding sequence is TGTGCCAGCAGCCTTAGATTCTACGAGCAGTACTTC.

Worth noting for this clonotype: At one of its ends the junction is not consistent with the germline gene, which may arise from a read error. The chain uses TRBV4-3 and TRBJ2-5; possible D gene TRBD1, 6 bases. CDR3 size: 15 residues. CDR1 LGHNA and CDR2 YSLEER come from the germline V gene. CDR3 sequence (DNA): TGCGCCAGCAGCCCTCGAGGACAGATACAAGGGACCCAGTACTTC. Its protein is CASSPRGQIQGTQYF.

V is TRBV24-1 and J is TRBJ2-3; 7 nucleotides agree with TRBD1. The J segment lost 4 bases and the V segment lost 4 bases, leaving 7 bases of the junction unmatched. The length of the CDR3 is 15 residues. CDR1 is KGHDR, CDR2 SFDVKD, per germline. The CDR3 sequence is CATSERGLGADTQYF. Written as DNA, the CDR3 is TGTGCCACCAGTGAGAGGGGGCTGGGAGCAGATACGCAGTATTTT.

The chain employs TRBV4-3 and TRBJ2-6; D not resolved. There are 16 residues in the CDR3. Germline CDR1 reads LGHNA; CDR2 reads YSLEER. Trimming shortened V by 8 bases and J by 0 bases, and 14 bases separated the two germline ends. CDR3 in DNA: TGCGCCAGCGCAGGCGCCTCGTCCTCTGGGGCCAACGTCCTGACTTTC. Translation: CASAGASSSGANVLTF.

The gene calls are TRBV7-2 and TRBJ1-2; no clear D gene. V was pared by 5 bases and J by 3 bases, with 10 bases between. Per the germline V gene, CDR1 is SGHTA and CDR2 is FQGNSA. The CDR3 contains 13 residues. CDR3 loop: CASSPASDYGYTF. In nucleotides, the CDR3 is TGTGCCAGCAGCCCAGCTTCCGACTATGGCTACACCTTC.

Many counts were recorded for this clonotype. The chain uses TRBV5-1 and TRBJ2-1; D not certain. V lost 0 bases and J 8 bases, leaving 12 bases between the germline ends. This CDR3 region has 14 residues. Looked up from germline, CDR1 is SGHRS and CDR2 is YFSETQ. The CDR3 nucleotides are TGCGCCAGCAGCTTGGGTGGGGATAGGGATGAGCAGTTCTTC. Translation: CASSLGGDRDEQFF.

This chain connects TRBV6-1 to TRBJ1-1; the D is unclear. There are 11 residues in the CDR3. The V end was cut by 9 bases, the J end by 8 bases, with 13 bases between. Germline-derived CDR1 and CDR2 are MNHNS and SASEGT. The CDR3 nucleotides read TGTGCCAGTGCCTCAAGCAGGGAAGCTTTCTTT. Translated, it gives CASASSREAFF.

The chain is built from TRBV7-2 and TRBJ1-1; tentatively, D is TRBD1 (5 bases). From germline, CDR1 is SGHTA and CDR2 FQGNSA. The CDR3 runs 15 residues. Trimming stripped 2 bases from V and 4 bases from J, with 14 bases between. CDR3 coding DNA: TGTGCCAGCAGCTTAAGGTCAGGGTCGGGCACTGAAGCTTTCTTT. Translated, it gives CASSLRSGSGTEAFF.

The CDR3 spells CASSLQLLGQGYEQFF. The CDR3, as DNA: TGCGCCAGCAGCTTGCAGCTATTAGGACAGGGCTATGAGCAGTTCTTC. This chain joins TRBV5-1 and TRBJ2-1, with 8 bases that match TRBD1. V lost 1 base to trimming and J lost 8 bases; unmatched junction nucleotides: 11. Germline CDR1 SGHRS, CDR2 YFSETQ. The CDR3 loop spans 16 amino acids.

This clonotype was picked up a small number of times. The chain recombines TRBV24-1 with TRBJ2-1, with no clear D. Germline CDR1 and CDR2: KGHDR and SFDVKD. Trimming stripped 3 bases from V and 7 bases from J, with 21 bases between. The CDR3 is made up of 17 amino acids. CDR3 sequence (DNA): TGTGCCACCAGTGATCAAACCGGGCCACAGCCGTGGAATGAGCAGTTCTTC. This translates into CATSDQTGPQPWNEQFF.

This clonotype was seen ten or more times. The V gene is TRBV5-6, the J gene TRBJ2-1; 9 bases are a match to TRBD1. Per germline, CDR1 SGHDT and CDR2 YYEEEE. CDR3 length equals 15 residues. V trimming: 0 bases; J trimming: 11 bases; junction bases outside the gene matches: 9. In DNA form, the CDR3 reads TGTGCCAGCAGCTTGGTGGGACAGGGTATTGGGCAGCAGTTCTTC. This gives the protein CASSLVGQGIGQQFF.

This clonotype has ten or more counts. The gene calls are TRBV28 and TRBJ2-5, with TRBD2 as a possible D gene (6 bases). Trimming removed 5 bases at V and 0 bases at J, with 10 bases between. Germline assignment: CDR1 MDHEN and CDR2 SYDVKM. This CDR3 has 14 residues. The CDR3 DNA is TGTGCCAGCAGTCCCCGGGGGTACCAAGAGACCCAGTACTTC. Its protein product is CASSPRGYQETQYF.

This clonotype turned up a few times. The V call is TRBV5-6, the J call TRBJ2-3; no definite D call. The V and J ends lost 1 base and 2 bases respectively, with 5 bases between them. The CDR3 extends over 13 amino acids. CDR1 and CDR2 (germline): SGHDT, YYEEEE. CDR3 DNA: TGTGCCAGCAGCTTGTTCCCCACAGATACGCAGTATTTT. This codes for CASSLFPTDTQYF.

This clonotype came up many times. This chain joins TRBV7-2 and TRBJ2-5; D not certain. The CDR3 is made up of 13 amino acids. Per the germline V gene, CDR1 is SGHTA and CDR2 is FQGNSA. V was pared by 3 bases and J by 4 bases, with 9 bases between. As DNA, the CDR3 is TGTGCCAGCAGCTTTAGACCGAGAGAGACCCAGTACTTC. Protein product: CASSFRPRETQYF.

The CDR3 reads CASSLSGQLSNQPQHF. The CDR3 DNA follows: TGTGCCAGCAGTTTATCGGGTCAGCTTAGCAATCAGCCCCAGCATTTT. The chain joins TRBV12-3 or TRBV12-4 to TRBJ1-5; D gene ambiguous. V was shortened by 2 bases and J by 0 bases, with 11 bases between the two germline ends. The CDR3 is made up of 16 amino acids.

The chain recombines TRBV24-1 with TRBJ2-1; 12 bases fit TRBD2. Per the germline V gene, CDR1 is KGHDR and CDR2 is SFDVKD. The trim removed 4 bases at V and 9 bases at J, leaving 9 bases unmatched. The CDR3 runs 16 residues. CDR3 in amino acids: CATSEPDSSGRVEQFF. For the CDR3, the DNA is TGTGCCACCAGTGAACCAGACTCTAGCGGGAGGGTTGAGCAGTTCTTC.

This sequence joins TRBV7-9 and TRBJ1-2; D ambiguous. Germline V gene lookup returns CDR1 SEHNR and CDR2 FQNEAQ (reference sequence). The V end lost 4 bases, the J end lost 7 bases, and 19 bases lay between the germline ends. The CDR3 length is 15 residues. The CDR3 DNA sequence: TGTGCCAGCAGCTCAATTCGGGCTTCGGTCGGTGGCTACACCTTC. It codes for CASSSIRASVGGYTF.

This clonotype was detected only a few times. V is TRBV6-2 or TRBV6-3 and J is TRBJ2-1; D not certain. The CDR3 spans 13 residues. V shed 6 bases and J shed 7 bases, with 13 bases lying between them. CDR1 is MNHEY and CDR2 is SVGEGT in the germline V gene. CDR3 DNA sequence: TGTGCCAGCAGGAAGCCAAACAGAAATGAGCAGTTCTTC. It encodes CASRKPNRNEQFF.

This clonotype was detected many times. CDR3 sequence: CATSRGLTFTSTEAFF. CDR3 DNA sequence: TGTGCCACCAGCAGAGGCCTGACATTTACGTCCACTGAAGCTTTCTTT. The chain uses TRBV15 and TRBJ1-1; D is undetermined. The V and J ends lost 1 base and 4 bases respectively, with 16 bases between them. Germline V gene lookup returns CDR1 LNHNV and CDR2 YYDKDF (reference sequence). This CDR3 is built from 16 residues.

This sequence joins TRBV6-1 and TRBJ1-2, with no clear D. The CDR3 extends over 15 amino acids. Trimming cost V 0 bases and J 4 bases, with 12 bases left between them. The germline CDR1 and CDR2 sequences are MNHNS and SASEGT. Written as DNA, the CDR3 is TGTGCCAGCAGTGAAGCGCTAGTCGCCACCTATGGCTACACCTTC. This gives the protein CASSEALVATYGYTF.

This sequence joins TRBV4-2 and TRBJ2-1; D possibly uses TRBD1 or TRBD2 (5 bases each). Germline-derived CDR1 and CDR2 are LGHNA and YNFKEQ. The CDR3 totals 15 residues. The V end was cut by 0 bases, the J end by 3 bases, with 9 bases between. In DNA form, the CDR3 reads TGTGCCAGCAGCCAAGACCGGGACGTCTACAATGAGCAGTTCTTC. Its translation is CASSQDRDVYNEQFF.

The chain has TRBV5-1 and TRBJ2-7; D may be TRBD1 (6 bases). V was cut by 0 bases and J by 5 bases, with 12 bases left in between. Germline V CDR1 and CDR2: SGHRS, YFSETQ. The CDR3 loop spans 14 amino acids. CDR3 residues: CASSLEQGKNEQYF. CDR3 in DNA: TGCGCCAGCAGCTTGGAGCAGGGGAAGAACGAGCAGTACTTC.